One sample yielded the 21 T cell receptor beta chains listed below, sequenced in a study of control samples from healthy donors and cancer patients. Repertoires were generated with immunoSEQ multiplex PCR, while TCRdb's copy carries only in-frame clones and drops some. The table shows about 110,000 clones, with more than 85% occurring only once. The sample taken for sequencing was blood. The receptors were gathered from a woman between 45 and 60 years old in good health.

This CDR3 is CSASDAGLAGGYNEQFF. The CDR3 coding sequence is TGCAGTGCTAGTGATGCGGGCCTAGCGGGAGGCTACAATGAGCAGTTCTTC. This sequence joins TRBV20-1 and TRBJ2-1; TRBD2 aligns across 11 bases. The CDR3 runs 17 residues. The germline V gene has CDR1 DFQATT and CDR2 SNEGSKA (reference sequence). J lost 3 bases, V lost 3 bases, and 10 bases had no gene match.

The gene calls are TRBV24-1 and TRBJ2-1, with D possibly TRBD2 on 6 matching bases. The CDR3 has 16 amino acids. V shed 3 bases and J shed 0 bases, with 11 bases lying between them. Germline CDR1 is KGHDR and CDR2 is SFDVKD. The CDR3 is CATSDLAYSSYNEQFF. In DNA form, the CDR3 reads TGTGCCACCAGTGATCTAGCGTACAGCTCCTACAATGAGCAGTTCTTC.

This chain joins TRBV2 and TRBJ1-1; D gene ambiguous. CDR1 and CDR2 (germline): SNHLY, FYNNEI. The CDR3 spans 14 residues. The V gene lost 4 bases and the J gene lost 0 bases, with 9 bases spanning the gap. The CDR3 here is CASSVRGMNTEAFF. The CDR3 nucleotides read TGTGCCAGCAGTGTCCGGGGAATGAACACTGAAGCTTTCTTT.

This clone was counted only a few times. The V and J genes are TRBV19 and TRBJ1-5, with D perhaps TRBD1 (5 bases). The V and J ends lost 1 base and 0 bases respectively, with 16 bases between them. In germline, CDR1 is LNHDA, CDR2 SQIVND (reference sequence). CDR3 length: 18 amino acids. In DNA, the CDR3 is TGTGCCAGTAGTATAGGGTGGTTTCAGGGCTTTAGCAATCAGCCCCAGCATTTT. Translating it yields CASSIGWFQGFSNQPQHF. Filled out from reference TRBV19 and TRBJ1-5, the complete variable domain reads DGGITQSPKYLFRKEGQNVTLSCEQNLNHDAMYWYRQDPGQGLRLIYYSQIVNDFQKGDIAEGYSVSREKKESFPLTVTSAQKNPTAFYLCASSIGWFQGFSNQPQHFGDGTRLSIL.

J is TRBJ1-2 and V is TRBV12-3 or TRBV12-4; unclear D gene. The V and J ends lost 4 bases and 7 bases respectively, with 13 bases between them. The CDR3 totals 13 residues. The CDR3 nucleotides read TGTGCCAGCAGTTCGGGGATCAGAGGTGGCTACACCTTC. Residues: CASSSGIRGGYTF.

V and J are TRBV4-3 and TRBJ2-3, with D possibly matching TRBD2 (5 bases). Germline V lookup: CDR1 LGHNA, CDR2 YSLEER. The length of the CDR3 is 17 residues. The V end was cut by 0 bases, the J end by 5 bases, with 18 bases between. CDR3 sequence: CASSQEASRARGDTQYF. The CDR3 DNA is TGCGCCAGCAGCCAAGAAGCATCTCGGGCCCGGGGAGATACGCAGTATTTT.

As regards this clone: Relative to the germline gene, one junction end is altered; a read error may explain this. CDR3 protein: CASGGEAVNEKLFF. The CDR3 DNA is TGCGCCAGCGGGGGGGAGGCGGTGAATGAAAAACTGTTTTTT. The chain recombines TRBV9 with TRBJ1-4; the D gene is possibly TRBD1 (5 bases). CDR3 length: 14 residues. Germline V gene data show CDR1 as SGDLS and CDR2 as YYNGEE.

V gene TRBV15 combines with J gene TRBJ1-1; unclear D gene. The germline gives CDR1 LNHNV, CDR2 YYDKDF (reference sequence). With 2 bases removed from V and 10 bases from J, the gap between germline ends came to 17 bases. The CDR3 extends over 14 amino acids. In DNA, the CDR3 is TGTGCCACCAGCAGATTGGAGGGAGGGAGCGTAGCTTTCTTT. It is translated as CATSRLEGGSVAFF.

The V call is TRBV7-2, the J call TRBJ1-2, with D uncertain. The CDR3 loop spans 14 amino acids. The V end lost 1 base, the J end lost 3 bases, and 9 bases lay between the germline ends. Germline CDR1 reads SGHTA; CDR2 reads FQGNSA. The CDR3 spells CASSLGWVDYGYTF. DNA for the CDR3: TGTGCCAGCAGCTTAGGGTGGGTCGACTATGGCTACACCTTC.

The chain uses TRBV5-4 and TRBJ1-2; D gene uncertain. V was pared by 10 bases and J by 2 bases, with 21 bases between. Germline loops: CDR1 SGHNT, CDR2 YYREEE (reference sequence). The CDR3 length is 15 residues. Here the CDR3 DNA reads TGTGCCTCCAATAACGCCCGCCTCTCGAACTATGGCTACACCTTC. This gives the protein CASNNARLSNYGYTF.

The chain recombines TRBV9 with TRBJ2-3, with D possibly being TRBD1 or TRBD2 (6 bases each). The CDR3 loop spans 15 amino acids. The germline V and J ends were trimmed by 1 base and 2 bases, with 11 bases remaining between them. Germline V gene sequence: CDR1 SGDLS, CDR2 YYNGEE. The CDR3 region has the DNA TGTGCCAGCAGCGTATCGGGGGCGCCCACAGATACGCAGTATTTT. Encoded protein: CASSVSGAPTDTQYF. Full variable domain (remainder filled in from reference TRBV9 and TRBJ2-3): DSGVTQTPKHLITATGQRVTLRCSPRSGDLSVYWYQQSLDQGLQFLIQYYNGEERAKGNILERFSAQQFPDLHSELNLSSLELGDSALYFCASSVSGAPTDTQYFGPGTRLTVL.

This chain uses TRBV29-1 with TRBJ2-7; weak D call: TRBD2 (6 bases). Germline CDR1 is SQVTM and CDR2 is ANQGSEA. The length of the CDR3 is 15 residues. Deletions cut 4 bases from V and 3 bases from J, with 19 bases between. In DNA, the CDR3 is TGCAGCGTTGTAAATAGCGGAGGGAAGCACTACGAGCAGTACTTC. Protein sequence: CSVVNSGGKHYEQYF.

The chain is built from TRBV5-4 and TRBJ1-2; D remains ambiguous. Trimming took 0 bases from V and 7 from J, leaving 13 bases between them. The germline V gene has CDR1 SGHNT and CDR2 YYREEE (reference sequence). CDR3 length: 14 amino acids. CDR3 sequence reads: CASSLAWSSRGYTF. The DNA of the CDR3 is TGTGCCAGCAGCTTGGCCTGGAGTTCACGTGGCTACACCTTC.

The J gene is TRBJ2-1, the V gene TRBV3-1 (or the pseudogene TRBV3-2); D possibly uses TRBD1 or TRBD2 (5 bases each). There are 18 residues in the CDR3. V was shortened by 2 bases and J by 0 bases, with 17 bases between the two germline ends. CDR1 is LGHDT, CDR2 YNNKEL, per germline (reference sequence). This CDR3 reads CASSQKTGGGSSYNEQFF. The CDR3 DNA reads TGTGCCAGCAGCCAAAAAACGGGTGGGGGAAGCTCCTACAATGAGCAGTTCTTC.

The chain joins TRBV7-3 to TRBJ2-1; D gene unclear. Germline CDR1 reads SGHTA; CDR2 reads FQGTGA. This CDR3 has 15 amino acids. V gave up 5 bases and J gave up 6 bases, with 17 bases separating them. The CDR3 reads CASSPQQKVFNEQFF. The DNA of the CDR3 is TGTGCCAGCAGCCCCCAGCAGAAGGTTTTCAATGAGCAGTTCTTC.

The J gene is TRBJ1-6, the V gene TRBV15; D is undetermined. Germline CDR1 LNHNV, CDR2 YYDKDF (reference sequence). The CDR3 loop spans 14 amino acids. The ends were cut back, 4 bases at V and 5 bases at J, with 9 bases in the middle. CDR3 coding DNA: TGTGCCACCAGCATACGAGCAAATAATTCACCCCTCCACTTT. Protein product: CATSIRANNSPLHF.

The chain recombines TRBV9 with TRBJ2-3; 8 positions match TRBD2. The ends lost 4 bases at V and 4 bases at J; junction bases unmatched: 11. Germline V gives CDR1 SGDLS, CDR2 YYNGEE. The CDR3 consists of 16 residues. The CDR3 nucleotides are TGTGCCAGCAGCCCCCGGACTAGCTCTAGGGCAGATACGCAGTATTTT. Its translation is CASSPRTSSRADTQYF.

The J gene is TRBJ1-2, the V gene TRBV18; TRBD1 matches at 8 bases. With V trimmed by 0 bases and J by 5 bases, 5 bases remained unmatched. This CDR3 is built from 15 residues. Germline CDR1 is KGHSH and CDR2 is LQKENI. The CDR3 loop reads CASSPPDRGLYGYTF. The CDR3 coding sequence is TGTGCCAGCTCACCACCCGACAGGGGACTATATGGCTACACCTTC.

This sequence joins TRBV9 and TRBJ1-2, with no clear D. From germline, CDR1 is SGDLS and CDR2 YYNGEE. V shed 3 bases and J shed 3 bases, with 18 bases lying between them. This CDR3 has 16 residues. CDR3 nucleotides: TGTGCCAGCAGCGACCAATACGCGGGTCAGTACTATGGCTACACCTTC. As protein: CASSDQYAGQYYGYTF. Full variable domain (rest looked up from reference TRBV9 and TRBJ1-2): DSGVTQTPKHLITATGQRVTLRCSPRSGDLSVYWYQQSLDQGLQFLIQYYNGEERAKGNILERFSAQQFPDLHSELNLSSLELGDSALYFCASSDQYAGQYYGYTFGSGTRLTVV.

The chain carries TRBV7-9 and TRBJ2-3; D not resolved. The CDR3 is 14 residues long. CDR1 is SEHNR, CDR2 FQNEAQ, per germline (reference sequence). Trimming left V 1 base short and J 0 bases short, with 5 bases between. CDR3 residues: CASSLVVSTDTQYF. CDR3 nucleotide sequence: TGTGCCAGCAGCTTAGTTGTTAGCACAGATACGCAGTATTTT.

The chain employs TRBV19 and TRBJ2-4; D is perhaps TRBD1 (6 bases). The CDR3 consists of 20 residues. Trimming pared 4 bases from V and 1 base from J, leaving 26 bases between. From germline, CDR1 is LNHDA and CDR2 SQIVND (reference sequence). CDR3 protein: CASSTPRDIPPVGAKNIQYF. The CDR3 bases are TGTGCCAGTAGTACCCCCCGGGACATCCCGCCTGTGGGCGCCAAAAACATTCAGTACTTC. Variable domain in full (rest from reference TRBV19 and TRBJ2-4): DGGITQSPKYLFRKEGQNVTLSCEQNLNHDAMYWYRQDPGQGLRLIYYSQIVNDFQKGDIAEGYSVSREKKESFPLTVTSAQKNPTAFYLCASSTPRDIPPVGAKNIQYFGAGTRLSVL.